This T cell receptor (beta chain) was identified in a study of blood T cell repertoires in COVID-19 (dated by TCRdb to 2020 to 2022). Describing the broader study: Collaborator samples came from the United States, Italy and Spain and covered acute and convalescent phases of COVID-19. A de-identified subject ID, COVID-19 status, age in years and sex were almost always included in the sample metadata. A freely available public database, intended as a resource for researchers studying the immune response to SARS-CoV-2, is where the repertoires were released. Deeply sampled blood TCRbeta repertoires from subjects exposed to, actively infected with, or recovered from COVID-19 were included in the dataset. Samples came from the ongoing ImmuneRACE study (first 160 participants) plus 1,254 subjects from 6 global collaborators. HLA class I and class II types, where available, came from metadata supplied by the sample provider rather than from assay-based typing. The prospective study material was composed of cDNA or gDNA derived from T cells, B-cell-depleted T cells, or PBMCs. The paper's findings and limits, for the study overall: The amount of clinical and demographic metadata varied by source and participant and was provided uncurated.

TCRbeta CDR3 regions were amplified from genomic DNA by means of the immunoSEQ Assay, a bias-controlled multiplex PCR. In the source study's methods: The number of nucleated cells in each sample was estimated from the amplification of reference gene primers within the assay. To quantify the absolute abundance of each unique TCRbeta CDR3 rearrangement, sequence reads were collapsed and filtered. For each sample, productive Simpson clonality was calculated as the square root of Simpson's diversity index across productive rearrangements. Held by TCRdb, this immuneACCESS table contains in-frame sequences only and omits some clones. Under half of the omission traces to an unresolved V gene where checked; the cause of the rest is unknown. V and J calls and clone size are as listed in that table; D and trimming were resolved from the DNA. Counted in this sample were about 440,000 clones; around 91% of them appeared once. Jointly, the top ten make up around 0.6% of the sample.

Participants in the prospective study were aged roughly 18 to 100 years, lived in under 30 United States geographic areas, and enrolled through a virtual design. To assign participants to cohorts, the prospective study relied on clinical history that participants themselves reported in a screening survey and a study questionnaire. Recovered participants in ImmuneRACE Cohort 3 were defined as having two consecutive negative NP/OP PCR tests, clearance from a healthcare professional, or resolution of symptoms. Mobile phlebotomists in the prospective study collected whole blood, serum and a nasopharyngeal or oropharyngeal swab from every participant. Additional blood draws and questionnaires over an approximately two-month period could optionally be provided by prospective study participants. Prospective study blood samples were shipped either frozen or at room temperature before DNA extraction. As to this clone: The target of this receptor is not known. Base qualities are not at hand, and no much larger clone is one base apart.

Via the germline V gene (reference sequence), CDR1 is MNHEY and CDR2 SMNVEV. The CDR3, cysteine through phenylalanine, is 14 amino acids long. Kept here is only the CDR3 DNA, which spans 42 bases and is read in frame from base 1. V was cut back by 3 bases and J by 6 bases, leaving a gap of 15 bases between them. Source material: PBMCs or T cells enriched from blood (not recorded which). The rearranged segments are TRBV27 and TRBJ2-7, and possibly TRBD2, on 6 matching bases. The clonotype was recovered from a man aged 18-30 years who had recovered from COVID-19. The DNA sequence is TGTGCCAGCAGTTTTATGGGCCGGGGGAGCGAGCAGTACTTC. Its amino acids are CASSFMGRGSEQYF.